This T cell receptor (beta chain) originates from a study of blood T cell repertoires in COVID-19. Data came from immunoSEQ multiplex PCR; TCRdb stores just in-frame clones and leaves some out. The sample carries a few hundred thousand clones, approximately 84% recorded once. Between the trimmed V and J ends, which lost 0 bases and 3 bases, there was a span of 8 bases. This CDR3 contains 15 residues. Germline V lookup: CDR1 SGHVS, CDR2 FQNEAQ. The V gene is TRBV7-8, the J gene TRBJ2-2; D is possibly TRBD1 (5 bases). The TCR was taken from a man between 45 and 60 years old with acute or convalescent COVID-19. The specimen sequenced was peripheral blood. CDR3 sequence reads: CASSLAGLHTGELFF. As DNA, the CDR3 is TGTGCCAGCAGCTTAGCGGGGCTACACACCGGGGAGCTGTTTTTT.